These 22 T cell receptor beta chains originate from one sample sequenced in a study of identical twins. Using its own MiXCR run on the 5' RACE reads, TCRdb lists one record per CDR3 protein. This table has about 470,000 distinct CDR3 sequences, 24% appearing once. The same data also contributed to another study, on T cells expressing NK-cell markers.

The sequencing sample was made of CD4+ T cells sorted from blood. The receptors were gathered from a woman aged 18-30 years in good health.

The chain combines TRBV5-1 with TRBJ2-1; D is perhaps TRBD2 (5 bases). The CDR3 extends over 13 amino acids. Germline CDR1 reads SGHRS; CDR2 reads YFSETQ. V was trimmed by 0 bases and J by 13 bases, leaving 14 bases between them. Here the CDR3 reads CASSLGATGKQFF. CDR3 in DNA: TGCGCCAGCAGCTTGGGGGCGACCGGGAAACAGTTCTTC.

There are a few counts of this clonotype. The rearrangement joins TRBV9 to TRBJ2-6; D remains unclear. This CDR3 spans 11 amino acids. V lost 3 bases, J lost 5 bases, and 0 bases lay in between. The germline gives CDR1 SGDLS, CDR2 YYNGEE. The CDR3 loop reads CASSGANVLTF. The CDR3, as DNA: TGTGCCAGCAGCGGGGCCAACGTCCTGACTTTC.

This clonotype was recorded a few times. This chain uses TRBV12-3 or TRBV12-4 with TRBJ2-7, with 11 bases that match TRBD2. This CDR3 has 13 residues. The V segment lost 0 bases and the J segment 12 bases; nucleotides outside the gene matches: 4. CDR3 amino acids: CASSLAGLADVYF. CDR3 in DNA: TGTGCCAGCAGTTTAGCGGGACTAGCGGATGTGTACTTC.

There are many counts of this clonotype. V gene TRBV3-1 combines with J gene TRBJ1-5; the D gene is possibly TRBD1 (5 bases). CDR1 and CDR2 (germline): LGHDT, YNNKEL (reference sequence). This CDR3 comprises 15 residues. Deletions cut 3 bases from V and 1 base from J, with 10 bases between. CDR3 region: CASSQGGLSNQPQHF. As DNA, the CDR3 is TGTGCCAGCAGCCAGGGGGGTTTGAGCAATCAGCCCCAGCATTTT.

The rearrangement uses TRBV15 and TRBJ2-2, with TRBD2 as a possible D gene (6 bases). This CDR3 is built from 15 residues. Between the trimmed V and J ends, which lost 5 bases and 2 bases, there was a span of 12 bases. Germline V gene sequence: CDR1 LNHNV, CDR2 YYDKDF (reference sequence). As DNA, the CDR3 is TGTGCCACCAGCCTGGGCGGGACCAACACCGGGGAGCTGTTTTTT. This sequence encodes CATSLGGTNTGELFF.

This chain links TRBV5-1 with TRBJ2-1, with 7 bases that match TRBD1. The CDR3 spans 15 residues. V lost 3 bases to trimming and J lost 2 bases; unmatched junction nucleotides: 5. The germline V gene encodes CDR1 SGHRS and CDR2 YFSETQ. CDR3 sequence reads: CASSSGTVTYNEQFF. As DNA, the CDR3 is TGCGCCAGCAGCTCCGGGACAGTGACCTACAATGAGCAGTTCTTC.

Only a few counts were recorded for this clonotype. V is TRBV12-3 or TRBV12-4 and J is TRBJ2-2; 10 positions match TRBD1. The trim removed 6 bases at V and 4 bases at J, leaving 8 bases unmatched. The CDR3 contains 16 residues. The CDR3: CASRPDRGRGTGELFF. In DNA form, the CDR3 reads TGTGCCAGCAGACCCGACAGGGGGCGAGGCACCGGGGAGCTGTTTTTT.

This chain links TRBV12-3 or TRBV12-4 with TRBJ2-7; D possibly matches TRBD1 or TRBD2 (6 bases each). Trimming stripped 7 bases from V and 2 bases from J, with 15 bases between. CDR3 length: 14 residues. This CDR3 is CASTQGGGPYEQYF. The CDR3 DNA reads TGTGCCAGCACCCAAGGAGGGGGTCCCTACGAGCAGTACTTC.

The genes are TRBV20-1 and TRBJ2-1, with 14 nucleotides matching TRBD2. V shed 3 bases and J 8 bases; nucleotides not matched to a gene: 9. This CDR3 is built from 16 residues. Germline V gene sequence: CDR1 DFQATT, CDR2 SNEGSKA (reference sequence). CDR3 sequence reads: CSASAPGTSGRYEQFF. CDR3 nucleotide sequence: TGCAGTGCTAGCGCTCCCGGGACTAGCGGGAGATATGAGCAGTTCTTC.

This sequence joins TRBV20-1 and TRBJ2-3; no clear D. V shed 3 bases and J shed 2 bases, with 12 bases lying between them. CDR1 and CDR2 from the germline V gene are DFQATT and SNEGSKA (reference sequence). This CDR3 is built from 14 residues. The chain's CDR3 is CSARLFVYTDTQYF. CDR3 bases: TGCAGTGCTAGGTTGTTTGTATACACAGATACGCAGTATTTT.

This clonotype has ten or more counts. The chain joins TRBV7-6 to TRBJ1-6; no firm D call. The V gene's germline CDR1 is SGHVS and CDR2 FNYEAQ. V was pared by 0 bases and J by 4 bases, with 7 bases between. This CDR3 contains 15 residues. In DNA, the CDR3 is TGTGCCAGCAGCTTAGCGAGGCTATATAATTCACCCCTCCACTTT. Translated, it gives CASSLARLYNSPLHF.

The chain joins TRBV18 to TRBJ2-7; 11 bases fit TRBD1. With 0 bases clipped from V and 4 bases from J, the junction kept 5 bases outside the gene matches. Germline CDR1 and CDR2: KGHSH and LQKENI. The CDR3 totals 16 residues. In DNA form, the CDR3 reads TGTGCCAGCTCACCACCAGGGACAGGGGGAGGGTACGAGCAGTACTTC. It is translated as CASSPPGTGGGYEQYF. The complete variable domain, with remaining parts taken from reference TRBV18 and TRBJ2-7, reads NAGVMQNPRHLVRRRGQEARLRCSPMKGHSHVYWYRQLPEEGLKFMVYLQKENIIDESGMPKERFSAEFPKEGPSILRIQQVVRGDSAAYFCASSPPGTGGGYEQYFGPGTRLTVT.

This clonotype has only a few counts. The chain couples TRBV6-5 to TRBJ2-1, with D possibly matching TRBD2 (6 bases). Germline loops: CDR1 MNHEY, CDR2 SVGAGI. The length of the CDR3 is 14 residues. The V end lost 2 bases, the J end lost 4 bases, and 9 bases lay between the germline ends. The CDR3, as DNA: TGTGCCAGCAGTTACAAAGGGACTTACAATGAGCAGTTCTTC. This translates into CASSYKGTYNEQFF.

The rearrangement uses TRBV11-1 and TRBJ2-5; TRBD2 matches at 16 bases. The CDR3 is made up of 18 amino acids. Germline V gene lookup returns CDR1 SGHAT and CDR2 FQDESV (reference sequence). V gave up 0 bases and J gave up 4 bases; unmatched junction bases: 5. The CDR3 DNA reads TGTGCCAGCAGCTTAGCCGGGACTAGCGGGGGGGCCGGAGAGACCCAGTACTTC. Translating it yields CASSLAGTSGGAGETQYF.

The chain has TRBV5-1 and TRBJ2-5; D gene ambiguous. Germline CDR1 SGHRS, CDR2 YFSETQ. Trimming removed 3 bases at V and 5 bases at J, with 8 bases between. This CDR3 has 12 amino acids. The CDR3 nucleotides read TGCGCCAGCAGCTCTACGTGGGAGACCCAGTACTTC. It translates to CASSSTWETQYF.

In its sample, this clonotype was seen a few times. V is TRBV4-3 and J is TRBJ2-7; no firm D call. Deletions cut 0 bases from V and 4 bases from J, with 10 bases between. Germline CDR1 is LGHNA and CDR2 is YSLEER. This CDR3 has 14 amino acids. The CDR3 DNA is TGCGCCAGCAGCCAAGAGGCGGCCGATTACGAGCAGTACTTC. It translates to CASSQEAADYEQYF.

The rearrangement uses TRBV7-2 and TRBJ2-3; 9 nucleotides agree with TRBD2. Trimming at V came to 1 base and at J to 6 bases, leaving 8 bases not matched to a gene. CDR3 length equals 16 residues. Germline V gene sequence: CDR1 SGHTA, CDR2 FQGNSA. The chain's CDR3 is CASSLEAGGQVDTQYF. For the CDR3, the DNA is TGTGCCAGCAGCTTAGAAGCGGGAGGACAGGTCGATACGCAGTATTTT.

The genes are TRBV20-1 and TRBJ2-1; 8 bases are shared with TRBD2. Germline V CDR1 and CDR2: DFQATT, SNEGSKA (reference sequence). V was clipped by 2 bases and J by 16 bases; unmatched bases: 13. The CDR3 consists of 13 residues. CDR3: CSARKRGSTQTFF. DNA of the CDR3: TGCAGTGCTAGAAAGCGGGGGTCAACCCAAACCTTCTTC.

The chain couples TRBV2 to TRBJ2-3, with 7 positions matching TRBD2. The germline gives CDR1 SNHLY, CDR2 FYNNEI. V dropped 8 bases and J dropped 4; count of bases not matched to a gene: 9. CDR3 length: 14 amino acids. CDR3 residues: CASLWRESADTQYF. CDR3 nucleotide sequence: TGTGCCAGCTTGTGGCGGGAGAGCGCAGATACGCAGTATTTT. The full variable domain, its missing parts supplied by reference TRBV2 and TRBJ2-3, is EPEVTQTPSHQVTQMGQEVILRCVPISNHLYFYWYRQILGQKVEFLVSFYNNEISEKSEIFDDQFSVERPDGSNFTLKIRSTKLEDSAMYFCASLWRESADTQYFGPGTRLTVL.

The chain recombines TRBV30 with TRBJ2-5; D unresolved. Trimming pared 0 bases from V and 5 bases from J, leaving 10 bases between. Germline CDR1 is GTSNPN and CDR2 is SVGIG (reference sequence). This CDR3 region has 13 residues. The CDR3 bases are TGTGCCTGGAGTGTATTATTAGGGGAGACCCAGTACTTC. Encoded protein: CAWSVLLGETQYF.

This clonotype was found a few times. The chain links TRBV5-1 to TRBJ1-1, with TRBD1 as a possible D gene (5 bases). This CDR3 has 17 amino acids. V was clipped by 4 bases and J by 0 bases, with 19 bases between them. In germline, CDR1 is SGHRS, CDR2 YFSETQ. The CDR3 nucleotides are TGCGCCAGCAGCCCACTGTGGGGGACGGATATGAACACTGAAGCTTTCTTT. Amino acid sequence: CASSPLWGTDMNTEAFF.

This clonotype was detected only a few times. The CDR3 coding sequence is TGTGCCAGCAGTGGGACAGGGACGCAGCCCCAGCATTTT. Translation gives CASSGTGTQPQHF. The V and J genes are TRBV2 and TRBJ1-5; 8 nucleotides line up with TRBD1. The CDR3 has 13 amino acids. Germline CDR1 SNHLY, CDR2 FYNNEI. The V gene end was trimmed by 4 bases and the J gene end by 7 bases; junction bases not matched to a gene: 3.